The source of this T cell receptor beta chain is a study of blood T cell repertoires in COVID-19. Study in general: Nucleic acid was either cDNA or gDNA, and it came from T cells, B-cell-depleted T cells, or PBMCs.

In the authors' methods: Estimated nucleated cell counts came from reference gene primer amplification. TCRdb's copy holds only in-frame clones and misses some; the assay was immunoSEQ multiplex PCR. The V and J calls and clone size come from that table; D and trimming were worked out from the DNA. The repertoire holds 200,000 to 300,000 clones, with 65% to 90% as singletons. The germline CDR1 and CDR2 sequences are SGHNT and YYREEE (reference sequence). V was pared by 0 bases and J by 1 base, with 10 bases between. The CDR3 has 15 amino acids. This clone was detected only a few times. The sequence came from a man in his forties or fifties who had recovered from COVID-19. The V and J genes are TRBV5-4 and TRBJ1-1; D call uncertain. The material sequenced was peripheral blood. The CDR3 DNA reads as TGTGCCAGCAGCTTGGGTCCCCAAAAGAACACTGAAGCTTTCTTT. This translates into CASSLGPQKNTEAFF.